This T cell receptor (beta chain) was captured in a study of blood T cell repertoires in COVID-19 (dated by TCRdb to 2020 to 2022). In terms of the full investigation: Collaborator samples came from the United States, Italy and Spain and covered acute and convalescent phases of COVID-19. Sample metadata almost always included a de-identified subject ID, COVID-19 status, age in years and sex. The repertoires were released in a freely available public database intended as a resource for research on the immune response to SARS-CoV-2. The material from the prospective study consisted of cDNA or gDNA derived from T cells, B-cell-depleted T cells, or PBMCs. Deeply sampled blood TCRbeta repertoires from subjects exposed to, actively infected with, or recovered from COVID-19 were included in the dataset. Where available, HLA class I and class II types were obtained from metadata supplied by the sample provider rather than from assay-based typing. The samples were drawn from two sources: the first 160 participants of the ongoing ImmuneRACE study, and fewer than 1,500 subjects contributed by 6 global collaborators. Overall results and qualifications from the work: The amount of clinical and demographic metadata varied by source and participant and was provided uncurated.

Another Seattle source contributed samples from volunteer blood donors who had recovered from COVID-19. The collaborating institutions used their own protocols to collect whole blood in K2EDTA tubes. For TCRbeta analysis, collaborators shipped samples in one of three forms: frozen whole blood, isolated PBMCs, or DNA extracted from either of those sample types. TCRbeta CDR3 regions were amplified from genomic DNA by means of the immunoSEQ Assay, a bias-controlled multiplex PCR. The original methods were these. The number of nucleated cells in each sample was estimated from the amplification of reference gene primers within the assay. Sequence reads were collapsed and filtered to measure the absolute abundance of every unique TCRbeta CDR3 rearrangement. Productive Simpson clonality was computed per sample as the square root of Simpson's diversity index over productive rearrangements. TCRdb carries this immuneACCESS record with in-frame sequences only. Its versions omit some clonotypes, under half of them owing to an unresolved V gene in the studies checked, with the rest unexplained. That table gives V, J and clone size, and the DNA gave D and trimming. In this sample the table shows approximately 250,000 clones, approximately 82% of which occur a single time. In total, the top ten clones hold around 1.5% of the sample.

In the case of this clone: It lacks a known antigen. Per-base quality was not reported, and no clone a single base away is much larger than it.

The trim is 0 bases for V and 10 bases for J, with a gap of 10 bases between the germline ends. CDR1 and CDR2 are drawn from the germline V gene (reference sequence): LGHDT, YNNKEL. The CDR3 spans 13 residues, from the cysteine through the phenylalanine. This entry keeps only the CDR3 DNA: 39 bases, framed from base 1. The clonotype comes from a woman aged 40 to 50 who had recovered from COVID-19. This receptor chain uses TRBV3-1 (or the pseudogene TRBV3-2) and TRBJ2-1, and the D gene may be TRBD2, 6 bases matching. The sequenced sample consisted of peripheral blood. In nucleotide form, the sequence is TGTGCCAGCAGCCAAGAAGTCGCGGGGGAGCAGTTCTTC. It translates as CASSQEVAGEQFF.